A selection of T cell receptor beta chains follows, all from one sample in a study of T cells expressing NK-cell markers. TCRdb re-called the 5' RACE reads and shows each CDR3 protein once, DNA omitted. The sample yields some 600,000 distinct CDR3 sequences, of which the top ten take up approximately 3.6%. The specimen was blood T cells: a sorted CD56 or NKG2C T cell subset, CD4+ or CD8+ T cells, or bulk PBMC T cells (not recorded which). The receptor source for this set is a man aged 18 to 30 in good health. The CDR3 runs from the conserved cysteine through the conserved F or W.

len	j_gene	v_gene	CDR3aa
14	TRBJ2-3	TRBV29-1	CSDRDRGRKDTQYF
14	TRBJ2-1	TRBV12-3/TRBV12-4	CASSLGTSGREQFF
16	TRBJ2-1	TRBV9	CASSVALRGSDNEQFF
16	TRBJ2-4	TRBV12-3/TRBV12-4	CASSLTGGLAKNIQYF
14	TRBJ2-1	TRBV6-1	CASSASRSYNEQFF
13	TRBJ1-1	TRBV5-1	CASSYSLGSEAFF
15	TRBJ2-1	TRBV7-9	CASSVGLAGTGEQFF
15	TRBJ2-1	TRBV12-3/TRBV12-4	CASSRHLAGGDEQFF
11	TRBJ2-1	TRBV28	CKSGSYNEQFF
12	TRBJ2-5	TRBV20-1	CSARVAQQTQYF
13	TRBJ2-1	TRBV20-1	CSAGGRSIDEQFF
14	TRBJ2-1	TRBV28	CATRTTLSNNEQFF
15	TRBJ2-5	TRBV7-3	CASSRYRDNQETQYF
15	TRBJ1-4	TRBV12-3/TRBV12-4	CASSSYRGQNEKLFF
16	TRBJ2-5	TRBV12-3/TRBV12-4	CASSPRGPYLGETQYF
17	TRBJ1-5	TRBV6-2/TRBV6-3	CASSYSSSKMGNQPQHF
15	TRBJ2-2	TRBV5-1	CASSLGDNRAGELFF
14	TRBJ2-7	TRBV10-3	CAISDRVLDYEQYF
15	TRBJ1-6	TRBV4-3	CASSPTGWDNSPLHF
15	TRBJ2-1	TRBV20-1	CSARQRDWGGNEQFF
14	TRBJ1-4	TRBV4-1	CASREVGVNEKLFF
12	TRBJ2-7	TRBV27	CASSSPLNEQYF
15	TRBJ2-3	TRBV5-1	CASSTLRSVVDTQYF
12	TRBJ1-5	TRBV28	CASSSRQQPQHF
15	TRBJ2-5	TRBV7-9	CASSPAGQGSETQYF
16	TRBJ1-6	TRBV20-1	CSARRQGLGYNSPLHF
11	TRBJ1-2	TRBV29-1	CSVVKGPGYTF
14	TRBJ1-6	TRBV6-2/TRBV6-3	CASAWPGYNSPLHF
15	TRBJ2-7	TRBV28	CASTWGGATSYEQYF
11	TRBJ2-1	TRBV5-1	CASSTGYEQFF
14	TRBJ2-5	TRBV20-1	CSARGPTGQETQYF
11	TRBJ2-1	TRBV27	CASGLGNEQFF
19	TRBJ2-1	TRBV20-1	CSAPMPGLAGGSSYNEQFF
12	TRBJ2-7	TRBV10-3	CAISEVTSGQYF
16	TRBJ2-1	TRBV6-5	CASSYSWTSGTNEQFF
17	TRBJ2-7	TRBV7-9	CASSRNLKQGTGYEQYF
13	TRBJ2-1	TRBV18	CASSPQGGNEQFF
15	TRBJ2-1	TRBV11-2	CASSLIRARVSEQFF
14	TRBJ2-5	TRBV27	CASSLVPSPETQYF
14	TRBJ2-1	TRBV19	CATQWGSVYNEQFF
16	TRBJ2-2	TRBV20-1	CSARDSPRQLTGELFF
17	TRBJ2-1	TRBV12-3/TRBV12-4	CASARGDRLAGVHEQFF
12	TRBJ2-2	TRBV25-1	CASSGISRELFF
16	TRBJ2-3	TRBV7-9	CASTRTSGINTDTQYF
16	TRBJ1-2	TRBV7-8	CASSLREGITNYGYTF
16	TRBJ2-7	TRBV19	CASSISRQGNSYEQYF
14	TRBJ2-3	TRBV5-4	CASSRELGTDTQYF
15	TRBJ2-1	TRBV4-2	CASSQETSFYNEQFF
16	TRBJ1-2	TRBV7-6	CASSLDERGREGGYTF
13	TRBJ2-3	TRBV20-1	CSASGGESDTQYF
14	TRBJ2-5	TRBV29-1	CSVALAGSQETQYF
17	TRBJ1-1	TRBV27	CASSLRGGREENTEAFF
16	TRBJ2-3	TRBV12-3/TRBV12-4	CASSPPSGPSTDTQYF
14	TRBJ1-2	TRBV18	CATSSGTGNLGYTF